Here is one T cell receptor beta chain with its context. The source of the sample is a study of blood T cells in healthy people across ages. The use of a sample-barcoded 5' primer and a J-beta primer mix characterized a second PCR of about 7 to 12 cycles. The authors tagged each cDNA molecule using a template-switch adaptor with 12 random nucleotides. TCRdb re-derived calls from the 5' RACE reads in MiXCR, one entry per CDR3 protein. The sample contains nearly 800,000 distinct CDR3 sequences, just under 25% of which appear only once. The CDR3 is made up of 13 amino acids. Trimming cost V 3 bases and J 8 bases, with 14 bases left between them. Germline loops: CDR1 SQVTM, CDR2 ANQGSEA. A further study also used this sample, focusing on T cells of mothers and their children. That source notes: Similar effects of thymic selection on TCR recombination output were recorded in related and unrelated pairs.

What was sequenced was blood. The rearrangement uses TRBV29-1 and TRBJ2-1, with D uncertain. This TCR was recovered from a boy younger than 18 in good health. The CDR3 DNA reads as TGCAGCGTTGATCCTCGCGGAGTCTATGAGCAGTTCTTC. Encoded protein: CSVDPRGVYEQFF.